One and the same sample provided the 7 T cell receptor beta chains below, sequenced in a study of sequential checkpoint blockade in melanoma. Treatment denoted: randomized to nivolumab then ipilimumab (arm A) or the reverse (arm B). The data were produced by immunoSEQ multiplex PCR, yet TCRdb's version contains in-frame clones alone and is incomplete. The sample contains about 7,900 clones, 23% of which appear only once. Sequences were derived from tumor tissue (inferred from file names), sampled from a patient given nivolumab and ipilimumab in sequence. All receptors derive from a human donor with melanoma.

This clone was picked up a small number of times. The chain is built from TRBV28 and TRBJ2-1; 7 nucleotides align to TRBD2. V lost 7 bases, J lost 4 bases, and 10 bases stayed unmatched. Looked up from germline, CDR1 is MDHEN and CDR2 is SYDVKM. The CDR3 consists of 15 residues. In DNA form, the CDR3 reads TGTGCCAGCACATCGGGGCTAGCGGTTTACAATGAGCAGTTCTTC. Amino acid sequence: CASTSGLAVYNEQFF.

The V gene is TRBV29-1, the J gene TRBJ1-2, with no clear D. V shed 1 base and J shed 7 bases, with 13 bases lying between them. From germline, CDR1 is SQVTM and CDR2 ANQGSEA. The CDR3 runs to 13 residues. CDR3 bases: TGCAGCGTTGAAGTACCGGGCTATCGTGGCTACACCTTC. Residues: CSVEVPGYRGYTF. Combining the CDR3 with reference TRBV29-1 and TRBJ1-2 gives the whole variable domain SAVISQKPSRDICQRGTSLTIQCQVDSQVTMMFWYRQQPGQSLTLIATANQGSEATYESGFVIDKFPISRPNLTFSTLTVSNMSPEDSSIYLCSVEVPGYRGYTFGSGTRLTVV.

The genes are TRBV29-1 and TRBJ1-1; TRBD1 matches 9 bases. V lost 6 bases and J lost 2; bases outside the gene matches: 7. CDR1 and CDR2 (germline): SQVTM, ANQGSEA. The CDR3 is 14 amino acids. The CDR3 loop reads CSVGADRGNTEAFF. For the CDR3, the DNA is TGCAGCGTGGGGGCGGACAGGGGCAACACTGAAGCTTTCTTT.

The V call is TRBV15, the J call TRBJ1-2; TRBD1 agrees at 9 bases. The V gene end was trimmed by 0 bases and the J gene end by 8 bases; junction bases not matched to a gene: 4. The CDR3 sequence is 14 residues long. Germline CDR1 reads LNHNV; CDR2 reads YYDKDF (reference sequence). CDR3 bases: TGTGCCACCAGCAGAGATCGGGACAGGGCGGGCTACACCTTC. The encoded protein is CATSRDRDRAGYTF.

The sample holds many counts of this clone. V gene TRBV7-4 combines with J gene TRBJ2-1; D ambiguous. Germline V lookup: CDR1 SGHVT, CDR2 SQSDAQ. CDR3 length: 13 residues. Trimming took off 5 bases at V and 7 bases at J, with 12 bases between the two ends. As DNA, the CDR3 is TGTGCCAGCAGCCCAAGTGAGCCAAATGAGCAGTTCTTC. Protein: CASSPSEPNEQFF.

J is TRBJ1-2 and V is TRBV19; no clear D. There are 13 residues in the CDR3. V dropped 3 bases and J dropped 2 bases, with 7 bases sitting between them. Per germline, CDR1 LNHDA and CDR2 SQIVND (reference sequence). Here the CDR3 DNA reads TGTGCCAGTAGTATGGAGACAAACTATGGCTACACCTTC. Translating it yields CASSMETNYGYTF.

The chain's CDR3 is CASSLETGIQETQYF. DNA of the CDR3: TGCGCCAGCAGCTTGGAAACCGGGATACAAGAGACCCAGTACTTC. The rearrangement joins TRBV5-1 to TRBJ2-5; weak D call: TRBD2 (5 bases). Germline V lookup: CDR1 SGHRS, CDR2 YFSETQ. The CDR3 runs to 15 residues. Trimming removed 0 bases at V and 2 bases at J, with 11 bases between.